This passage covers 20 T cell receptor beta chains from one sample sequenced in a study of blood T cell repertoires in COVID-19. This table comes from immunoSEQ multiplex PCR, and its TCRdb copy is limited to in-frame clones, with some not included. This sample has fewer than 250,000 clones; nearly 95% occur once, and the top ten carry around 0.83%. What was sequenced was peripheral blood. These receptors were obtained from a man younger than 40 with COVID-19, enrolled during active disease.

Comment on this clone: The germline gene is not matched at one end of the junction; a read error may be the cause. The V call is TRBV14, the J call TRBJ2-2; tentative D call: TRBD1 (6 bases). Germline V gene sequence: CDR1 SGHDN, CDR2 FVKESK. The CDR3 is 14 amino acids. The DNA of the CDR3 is TGTGCCAGCAGCCCATACAGGGATCGCCGGGGAGCTGTTTTT. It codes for CASSPYRDRRGAVF.

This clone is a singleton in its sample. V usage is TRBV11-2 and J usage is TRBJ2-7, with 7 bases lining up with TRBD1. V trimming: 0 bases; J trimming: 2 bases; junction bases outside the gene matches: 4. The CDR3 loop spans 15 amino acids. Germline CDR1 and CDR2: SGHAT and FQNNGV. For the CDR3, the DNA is TGTGCCAGCAGCTTAGACAGGGGGATCACCTACGAGCAGTACTTC. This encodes CASSLDRGITYEQYF.

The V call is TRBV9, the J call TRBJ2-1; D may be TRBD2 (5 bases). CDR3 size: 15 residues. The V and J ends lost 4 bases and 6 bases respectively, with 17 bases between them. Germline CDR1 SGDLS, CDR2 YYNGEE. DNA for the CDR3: TGTGCCAGCAGCCCACTAGGTCAAGATACCAATGAGCAGTTCTTC. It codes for CASSPLGQDTNEQFF.

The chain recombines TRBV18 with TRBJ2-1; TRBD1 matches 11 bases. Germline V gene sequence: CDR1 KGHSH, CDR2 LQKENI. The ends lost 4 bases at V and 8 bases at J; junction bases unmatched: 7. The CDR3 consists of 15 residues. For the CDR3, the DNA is TGTGCCAGCTCACACCGGACAGGGGGCGGGGATGAGCAGTTCTTC. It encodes CASSHRTGGGDEQFF.

The CDR3 region is CASSSTSGNYGYTF. The CDR3 nucleotides read TGCGCCAGCAGCTCGACTTCGGGAAACTATGGCTACACCTTC. The gene calls are TRBV5-1 and TRBJ1-2; D gene uncertain. V was trimmed by 3 bases and J by 2 bases, leaving 11 bases between them. Germline V CDR1 and CDR2: SGHRS, YFSETQ. The CDR3 sequence is 14 residues long.

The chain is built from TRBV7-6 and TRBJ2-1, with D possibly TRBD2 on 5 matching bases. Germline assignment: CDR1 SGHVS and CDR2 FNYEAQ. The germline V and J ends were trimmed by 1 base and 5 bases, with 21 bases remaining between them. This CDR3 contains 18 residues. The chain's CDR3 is CASSLGYSDLNRNNEQFF. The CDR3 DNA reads TGTGCCAGCAGCTTAGGGTATTCGGACTTAAACCGAAACAATGAGCAGTTCTTC.

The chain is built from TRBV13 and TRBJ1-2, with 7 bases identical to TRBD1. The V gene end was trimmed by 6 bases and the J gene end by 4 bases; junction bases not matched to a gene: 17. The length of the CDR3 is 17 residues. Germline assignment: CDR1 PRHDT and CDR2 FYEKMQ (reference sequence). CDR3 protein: CASRWGQSQPLGYGYTF. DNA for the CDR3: TGTGCCAGCAGGTGGGGACAGAGTCAGCCCCTGGGCTATGGCTACACCTTC.

The CDR3 sequence is CSVATGGLRANEKLFF. The CDR3 DNA reads TGCAGCGTCGCGACAGGGGGCTTAAGGGCTAATGAAAAACTGTTTTTT. V is TRBV29-1 and J is TRBJ1-4; 10 bases fit TRBD1. Unmatched junction bases numbered 10, after V lost 6 bases and J lost 3 bases. The CDR3 runs to 16 residues. CDR1 SQVTM and CDR2 ANQGSEA come from the germline V gene.

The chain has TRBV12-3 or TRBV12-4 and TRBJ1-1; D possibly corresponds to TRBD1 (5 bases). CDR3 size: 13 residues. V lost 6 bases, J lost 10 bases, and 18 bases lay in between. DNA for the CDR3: TGTGCCAGCAGCATGACGGGGCCCGGGGGAGCTTTCTTT. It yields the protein CASSMTGPGGAFF.

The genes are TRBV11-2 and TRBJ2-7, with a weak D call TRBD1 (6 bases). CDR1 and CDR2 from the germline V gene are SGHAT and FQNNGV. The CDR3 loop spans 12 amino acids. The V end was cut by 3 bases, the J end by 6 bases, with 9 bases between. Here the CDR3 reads CASSFPRGEQYF. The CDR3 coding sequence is TGTGCCAGCAGCTTTCCCAGGGGCGAGCAGTACTTC.

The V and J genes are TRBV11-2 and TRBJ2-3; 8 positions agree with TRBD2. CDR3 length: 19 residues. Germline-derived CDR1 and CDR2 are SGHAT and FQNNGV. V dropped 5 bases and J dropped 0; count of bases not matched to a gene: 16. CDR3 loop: CASSPNTGRRGASTDTQYF. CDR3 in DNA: TGTGCCAGCAGCCCTAATACGGGCCGGCGGGGGGCTAGCACAGATACGCAGTATTTT.

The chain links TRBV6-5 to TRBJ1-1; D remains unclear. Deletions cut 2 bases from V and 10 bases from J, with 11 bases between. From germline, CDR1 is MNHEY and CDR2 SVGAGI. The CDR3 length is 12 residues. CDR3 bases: TGTGCCAGCAGTTACCGAGGCGGCAGAGCTTTCTTT. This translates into CASSYRGGRAFF.

CDR3 coding DNA: TGTGCCAGCAGCCCCGGGTCTACCACCTACGAGCAGTACTTC. Translated, it gives CASSPGSTTYEQYF. This chain joins TRBV7-6 and TRBJ2-7; D is unresolved. The germline V gene encodes CDR1 SGHVS and CDR2 FNYEAQ. The V and J ends lost 5 bases and 2 bases respectively, with 13 bases between them. The CDR3 is 14 residues long.

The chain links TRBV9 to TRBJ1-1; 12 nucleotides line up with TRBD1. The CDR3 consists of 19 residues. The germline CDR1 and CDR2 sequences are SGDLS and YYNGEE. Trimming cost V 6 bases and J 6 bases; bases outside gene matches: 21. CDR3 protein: CASTPLSGQGAKGWAEAFF. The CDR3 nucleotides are TGTGCCAGCACCCCTTTATCGGGACAGGGGGCGAAAGGGTGGGCTGAAGCTTTCTTT.

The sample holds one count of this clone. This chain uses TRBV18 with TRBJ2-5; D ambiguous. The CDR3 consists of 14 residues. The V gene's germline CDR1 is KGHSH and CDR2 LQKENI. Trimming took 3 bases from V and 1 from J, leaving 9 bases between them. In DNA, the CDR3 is TGTGCCAGCTCACCGTATCCGTCCCAAGAGACCCAGTACTTC. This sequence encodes CASSPYPSQETQYF.

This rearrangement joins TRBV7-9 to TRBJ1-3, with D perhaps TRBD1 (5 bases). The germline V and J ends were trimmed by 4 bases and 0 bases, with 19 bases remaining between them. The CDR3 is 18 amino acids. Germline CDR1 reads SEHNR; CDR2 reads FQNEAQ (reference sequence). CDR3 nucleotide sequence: TGTGCCAGCAGCTCTACCTGGGACGGGACTCTCTCTGGAAACACCATATATTTT. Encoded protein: CASSSTWDGTLSGNTIYF.

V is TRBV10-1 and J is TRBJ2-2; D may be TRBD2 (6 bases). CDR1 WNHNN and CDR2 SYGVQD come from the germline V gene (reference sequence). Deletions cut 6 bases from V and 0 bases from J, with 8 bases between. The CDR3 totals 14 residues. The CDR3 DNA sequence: TGCGCCAGCAGGAGGGACTCGAACACCGGGGAGCTGTTTTTT. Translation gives CASRRDSNTGELFF.

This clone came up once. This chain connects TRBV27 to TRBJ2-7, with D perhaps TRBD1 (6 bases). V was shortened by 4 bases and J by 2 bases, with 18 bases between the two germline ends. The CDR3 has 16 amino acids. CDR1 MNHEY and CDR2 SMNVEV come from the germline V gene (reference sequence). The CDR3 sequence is CASSSLTGIPPYEQYF. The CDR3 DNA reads TGTGCCAGCAGTTCCCTAACAGGGATTCCCCCCTACGAGCAGTACTTC.

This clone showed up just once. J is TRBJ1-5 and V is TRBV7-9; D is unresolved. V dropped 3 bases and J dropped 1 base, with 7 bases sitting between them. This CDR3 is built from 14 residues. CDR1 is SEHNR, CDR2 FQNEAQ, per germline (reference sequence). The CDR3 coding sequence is TGTGCCAGCAGCTTCGGGAGCAGCAATCAGCCCCAGCATTTT. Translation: CASSFGSSNQPQHF.

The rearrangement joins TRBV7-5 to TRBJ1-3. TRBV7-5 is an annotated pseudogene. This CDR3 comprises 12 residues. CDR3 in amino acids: CVRSFRGNTIYF. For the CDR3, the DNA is TGTGTCAGAAGCTTTAGAGGAAACACCATATATTTT.